The text below deals with one TCR beta chain. What it binds is not known. The entry originates in a study of cytomegalovirus exposure and HLA in healthy donors. This table comes from immunoSEQ multiplex PCR, and its TCRdb copy is limited to in-frame clones, with some not included. The data contain around 190,000 clones, 85% of them singletons. Study-wide findings and caveats: In the 95 to 150 validation repertoires, a later analysis found that first-cohort TCR clusters tended to co-occur. In vitro work confirmed that a few CMV-associated chains recognize CMV antigens. Cytomegalovirus-associated status was assigned to 164 TCR beta chains. The classifier was said to identify cytomegalovirus status with high specificity and sensitivity.

The CDR3 length is 16 residues. V lost 5 bases to trimming and J lost 5 bases, with 21 bases between them. Germline V gives CDR1 SGHAT, CDR2 FQDESV (reference sequence). V and J are TRBV11-1 and TRBJ2-5; the D gene is possibly TRBD2 (5 bases). Specimen: PBMCs. This TCR was recovered from a man younger than 30 in good health and CMV-seropositive. The CDR3 DNA sequence: TGTGCCAGCAGCGTTACCGGGTTCCGAGGGTCTGAGACCCAGTACTTC. Amino acid sequence: CASSVTGFRGSETQYF.